This TCR beta chain emerged from a study of shared clonotypes between healthy human individuals. The sample holds one count of this clone. Germline V lookup: CDR1 LNHDA, CDR2 SQIVND (reference sequence). The CDR3 is 16 amino acids. Unmatched junction bases numbered 12, after V lost 10 bases and J lost 0 bases. Template for every sorted-subset replicate PCR totaled approximately 0.2 ug DNA, tens of thousands of T cell genomes. Repertoires were generated with immunoSEQ multiplex PCR, while TCRdb's copy carries only in-frame clones and drops some. Of 2 million to 2.5 million clones in the sample, under 95% were seen once.

The receptor's source is a man between 18 and 35 years old in good health. Some clones in this sample may be carry-over from other donors' samples. The rearrangement uses TRBV19 and TRBJ2-7; 10 bases are shared with TRBD2. Source material: naive CD4+ T cells from PBMCs. Documented subset: CD45RA+ positively selected. DNA of the CDR3: TGTGCCACCAAGCGGGAGGGCTCAAAGAGCTCCTACGAGCAGTACTTC. Its translation: CATKREGSKSSYEQYF.